This TCR beta chain emerged from a study of radiotherapy plus CTLA-4 blockade in lung cancer. Study information: Of the patients, around 17% showed objective responses and around 32% attained disease control.

Measured with immunoSEQ multiplex PCR; TCRdb has only the in-frame clones, and not every one. The table records about 43,000 clones, roughly 67% of them present only once. Focal radiation and CTLA-4 blockade (ipilimumab) were tested in chemo-refractory metastatic non-small-cell lung cancer patients. Overall study results and limits: Reports identified early blood T cell clone dynamics, with interferon-beta, as the best response predictor. Tumor-derived TCR clones expanded in blood after radiotherapy plus ipilimumab.

The CDR3 is 16 residues long. Germline CDR1 reads SGHTA; CDR2 reads FQGTGA. The V and J ends lost 0 bases and 15 bases, in that order; junction bases with no gene match: 15. Worth noting for this clone: The antigen remains undetermined.

The sample consisted of peripheral blood, taken from a patient treated with radiotherapy plus ipilimumab. The sequence was obtained from a human donor with non-small cell lung cancer who had a partial response to radiotherapy plus ipilimumab. This chain joins TRBV7-3 and TRBJ2-1, with 9 bases identical to TRBD2. CDR3 residues: CASSLTPASGTHARFF. CDR3 sequence (DNA): TGTGCCAGCAGCTTAACGCCGGCTAGCGGGACCCATGCTCGGTTCTTC.